The entry below gives a single T cell receptor beta chain sequence along with its context. This receptor's antigen is unknown. From the germline J gene comes the end of the CDR3, since the read stops 3 residues before it. This entry is derived from a study of T cells in women clearing cervical HPV infection (dated by TCRdb to the late 2010s). Study-level background: The cases were 25 or so women with histologically confirmed HPV16-related CIN3 or worse, and 2 of these cases were invasive cancers. Cases had a median age of almost 35 years compared with 38 for controls, and baseline characteristics showed no significant differences between the groups. Five blinded duplicates per group were added as quality controls, so that 60 or so samples were obtained: 50 or so participants and 10 replicates. The exploratory proof-of-principle case-control study was nested within the Guanacaste HPV Natural History Study in Costa Rica and compared TCR repertoires across cervical HPV16 outcomes. In the parent cohort, approximately 9,400 women aged 18 or older were enrolled in Guanacaste, Costa Rica, during about 1992 to 1994 and were followed for 6 to 7 years. For cases, a median interval of about 140 days, with an interquartile range of 90 to 200 days, was observed between lesion detection and blood sampling. Controls were 25 or so women whose single incident HPV16 infection cleared within 12 months without precancer or cancer developing. Cases and controls were matched on year of sample collection and on age within five years. Case blood was taken at the visit when the lesion was first identified, whereas control blood was taken when infection was no longer detected. Because only a few women had HLA typing data, the possibility that HLA type acted as a confounder could not be ruled out.

The study at large found these results: Whether associations preceded infection or resulted from infection could not be shown with the cross-sectional design, and effector/memory subsets and HPV-specific T cells were not isolated. T-cell numbers per sample were unknown, so richness differences could reflect varying T-cell content rather than repertoire biology. TRBV6-7 relative abundance was lower in cases than in controls (roughly 0.12% versus 0.15%; Bonferroni P = 0.0008). TCR repertoire richness was significantly higher in CIN3+ cases than in controls across sequencing depths, while evenness did not differ. Random forest classifiers that combined richness and V gene abundances separated cases from controls with an estimated AUC of less than 0.85.

Relative to germline, V is missing 5 bases and J is missing 4 bases, with 4 bases of the junction outside any gene match. The CDR3 has 13 amino acids, counting the end cysteine and phenylalanine. The 30 bases shown cover part of the CDR3, and their frame starts at base 1. The CDR1 and CDR2 encoded by the germline V gene are SGHAT and FQNNGV. TCR beta CDR3 regions were amplified by multiplex PCR from an average of roughly 1,300 ng genomic DNA per sample using the immunoSEQ assay. The assay corrected primer bias using a complete synthetic TCR repertoire to establish an amplification baseline. The amplicons were sequenced on the Illumina platform. In the source study's methods: Sequences were error-corrected by clustering with frequency ratios and a modified nearest-neighbor algorithm, then analyzed in the immunoSEQ Analyzer with IMGT gene definitions. At each rarefaction depth, TCR richness and evenness were averaged across 20 rarefaction repeats, and samples with fewer sequences than that depth were excluded. Relative abundances of V, D and J genes were compared between groups using Wilcoxon rank sum tests, with FDR correction applied. An intraclass correlation of approximately 96% for TCR richness and an average of about 80% across some 70 gene segments were obtained from the blinded duplicates. TCRdb re-hosts the immuneACCESS table, in-frame sequences only. Its copies lack some clones; in the studies checked, an unresolved V gene accounts for under half of them, and the cause for the rest is not known. V, J and clone size were drawn from that table, and D and trimming were deduced from the DNA. This sample's table carries roughly 48,000 clones. Of the sample, around 1.6% is held by the ten largest clones.

Every participant had a single incident cervical HPV16 infection, and women with prevalent HPV16 infections were excluded. Cervical HPV DNA was detected with MY09/MY11 PCR, and genotyping was done by dot-blot hybridization. Fifteen mL of heparinized blood was centrifuged, after which the buffy coat was aliquoted, frozen at -30 degrees C, and then stored at -80 degrees C. QIAGEN kits were used to extract genomic DNA from the buffy coat specimens. What was sequenced was blood buffy coat. This TCR was recovered from a woman between 18 and 75 years old with a cervical HPV16 infection that either progressed to CIN3+ or cleared (not recorded which). This receptor chain uses TRBV11-2 and TRBJ1-2, with 7 junctional bases fitting TRBD1. The CDR3 sequence is CASSPQGTYGYTF. The covered CDR3 bases are TGTGCCAGCAGCCCACAGGGGACCTATGGC.